These T cell receptor beta chains were read from a single sample in a study of T cells after yellow fever vaccination. MiXCR, applied by TCRdb to the 5' RACE reads, yields one record per CDR3 protein. The sample contains under 250,000 distinct CDR3 sequences, more than 3% of which appear only once. The starting material was CD4+ T cells sorted from PBMCs, obtained 10 days after the yellow fever booster vaccination. All receptors derive from a man between 18 and 35 years old who received the YFV17D yellow fever vaccine. Each CDR3 is given with its conserved first and last residue. D genes are given only for firm matches. The size entry is marked missing in some rows and otherwise reads once, few, many or a size class.

j_call v_call d_call clone_size cdr3_aa cdr3_nt
TRBJ2-5 TRBV5-6 TRBD1 many CASSSTGGSGETQYF TGTGCCAGCAGCTCTACAGGGGGGTCGGGAGAGACCCAGTACTTC
TRBJ1-6 TRBV20-1 . many CSARYGGSSYNSPLHF TGCAGTGCTAGATATGGGGGAAGCTCCTATAATTCACCCCTCCACTTT
TRBJ1-3 TRBV20-1 . many CSVKGGGSGNTIYF TGCAGTGTTAAGGGCGGCGGTTCTGGAAACACCATATATTTT
TRBJ2-5 TRBV7-2 . few CASSLGATGSPVGTQYF TGTGCCAGCAGCTTAGGGGCGACAGGTAGCCCCGTGGGGACCCAGTACTTC
TRBJ2-7 TRBV7-2 . many CASSLQYEQYF TGTGCCAGCAGCTTGCAATACGAGCAGTACTTC
TRBJ1-1 TRBV3-1 . . CASSQVDGAWEAFF TGTGCCAGCAGCCAAGTCGATGGGGCCTGGGAAGCTTTCTTT
TRBJ1-1 TRBV27 . . CASSPTPWFPSAFF TGTGCCAGCAGTCCCACCCCCTGGTTCCCATCTGCTTTCTTT
TRBJ2-3 TRBV23-1 TRBD1 few CASSLRQGSDTQYF TGCGCCAGCAGTCTTCGACAGGGGAGCGATACGCAGTATTTT
TRBJ2-5 TRBV20-1 TRBD1 few CSAPGQVQETQYF TGCAGTGCTCCGGGACAGGTCCAAGAGACCCAGTACTTC
TRBJ2-2 TRBV7-3 . few CASSLWDNTGELFF TGTGCCAGCAGCTTATGGGATAACACCGGGGAGCTGTTTTTT
TRBJ1-1 TRBV7-2 . many CASSLYENTEAFF TGTGCCAGCAGCTTGTACGAGAACACTGAAGCTTTCTTT